Listed below are T cell receptor beta chains from one sample, sequenced in a study of TIL therapy for anti-PD-1-resistant metastatic lung cancer. Generated by immunoSEQ multiplex PCR, the TCRdb table keeps only in-frame clones and is missing some. The sample holds 30,000 to 45,000 clones, less than 85% seen once. Sequencing was performed on blood, taken at baseline. These receptor sequences come from a person aged 25-80 years with non-small cell lung cancer. Each CDR3 is given with its conserved first and last residue. The D gene is left open where the match is weak. Size is stated for part of the rows, as once, few or many counts, or as a class when the clone is expanded.

>TRBV9|once|TRBD1|TRBJ2-7
CASSVADRAVEQYF
TGTGCCAGCAGCGTAGCGGACAGGGCCGTGGAGCAGTACTTC
>TRBV5-1|NA|TRBD1|TRBJ2-5
CASSEGTGDETQYF
TGCGCCAGCAGCGAAGGGACAGGGGACGAGACCCAGTACTTC
>TRBV2|NA|NA|TRBJ2-2
CASSEVQVGTGELFF
TGTGCCAGCAGTGAAGTCCAGGTGGGCACCGGGGAGCTGTTTTTT
>TRBV27|NA|NA|TRBJ2-3
CASSLVFPSTDTQYF
TGTGCCAGCAGTTTGGTCTTTCCAAGCACAGATACGCAGTATTTT
>TRBV7-2|NA|NA|TRBJ2-2
CASSTRSYTGELFF
TGTGCCAGCAGCACCCGGTCGTACACCGGGGAGCTGTTTTTT
>TRBV5-1|NA|NA|TRBJ2-7
CASSLGLPISYEQYF
TGCGCCAGCAGCTTGGGACTACCAATCTCCTACGAGCAGTACTTC
>TRBV7-8|NA|NA|TRBJ1-6
CASSLSASPLHF
TGTGCCAGCAGCTTATCCGCTTCACCCCTCCACTTT
>TRBV29-1|few|NA|TRBJ1-5
CSVETGNNQPQHF
TGCAGCGTTGAAACGGGCAACAATCAGCCCCAGCATTTT
>TRBV5-5|NA|TRBD1|TRBJ1-3
CASSGGTDGNTIYF
TGTGCCAGCAGCGGCGGGACAGACGGAAACACCATATATTTT
>TRBV6-1|NA|NA|TRBJ1-2
CASSEWQGKGYTF
TGTGCCAGCAGTGAATGGCAGGGAAAAGGCTACACCTTC
>TRBV30|medium-sized|TRBD2|TRBJ2-2
CAWISGKRDTGELFF
TGTGCCTGGATTAGCGGGAAGCGGGACACCGGGGAGCTGTTTTTT
>TRBV5-1|once|NA|TRBJ1-2
CASGPSGNYGYTF
TGCGCCAGCGGGCCCTCGGGTAACTATGGCTACACCTTC
>TRBV9|NA|NA|TRBJ2-1
CASSVDGSGTYNEQFF
TGTGCCAGCAGCGTAGATGGTAGCGGTACCTACAATGAGCAGTTCTTC
>TRBV4-2|NA|TRBD2|TRBJ2-5
CASSQRTSGGAGETQYF
TGTGCCAGCAGCCAAAGGACTAGCGGGGGGGCAGGGGAGACCCAGTACTTC
>TRBV27|NA|TRBD1|TRBJ1-5
CASSWTGDSNQPQHF
TGTGCCAGCAGTTGGACAGGGGATAGCAATCAGCCCCAGCATTTT
>TRBV6-6|NA|NA|TRBJ1-2
CASSYNAPYGYTF
TGTGCCAGCAGTTACAACGCACCCTATGGCTACACCTTC
>TRBV5-6|NA|NA|TRBJ1-5
CASTVGNQPQHF
TGTGCCAGCACCGTGGGCAATCAGCCCCAGCATTTT
>TRBV28|NA|TRBD1|TRBJ2-7
CASSQHRQGAYEQYF
TGTGCCAGCAGTCAACACCGACAGGGGGCCTACGAGCAGTACTTC
>TRBV11-2|NA|TRBD1|TRBJ2-7
CASRRIRDRVDEQYF
TGTGCCAGCAGAAGAATCCGGGACAGGGTGGACGAGCAGTACTTC
>TRBV30|few|NA|TRBJ1-1
CAWSVLKGENTEAFF
TGTGCCTGGAGTGTACTTAAGGGAGAAAACACTGAAGCTTTCTTT
>TRBV7-2|NA|TRBD2|TRBJ2-5
CASSPSGRAKETQYF
TGTGCCAGCAGCCCCAGCGGGAGGGCCAAAGAGACCCAGTACTTC
>TRBV7-8|NA|NA|TRBJ1-1
CASSLGGGRTEAFF
TGTGCCAGCAGCTTAGGGGGGGGCAGGACTGAAGCTTTCTTT
>TRBV7-9|NA|NA|TRBJ1-2
CAGENLLGGYTF
TGTGCCGGTGAAAACCTCTTGGGTGGCTACACCTTC
>TRBV19|NA|NA|TRBJ1-3
CASSTVGGPGGLSGNTIYF
TGTGCCAGTAGTACCGTTGGTGGGCCCGGTGGGCTCTCTGGAAACACCATATATTTT
>TRBV5-1|few|NA|TRBJ2-7
CASSLIEGPSSYEQYF
TGCGCCAGCAGCTTGATAGAGGGACCGAGCTCCTACGAGCAGTACTTC
>TRBV14|NA|TRBD1|TRBJ2-7
CASIPGTGHTYEQYF
TGTGCCAGCATCCCCGGGACAGGGCATACCTACGAGCAGTACTTC
>TRBV5-1|NA|NA|TRBJ2-7
CASSLRAGNYYEQYF
TGCGCCAGCAGCTTGCGCGCAGGGAATTACTACGAGCAGTACTTC
>TRBV10-3|NA|TRBD1|TRBJ1-5
CAISEGTGAGQPQHF
TGTGCCATCAGTGAGGGGACAGGGGCCGGTCAGCCCCAGCATTTT
>TRBV7-3|NA|TRBD1|TRBJ1-6
CASQDRDGPPLHF
TGTGCCAGCCAAGACAGGGACGGTCCACCCCTCCACTTT
>TRBV7-9|NA|NA|TRBJ1-1
CASSELQGNTEAFF
TGTGCCAGCAGCGAGCTGCAGGGGAACACTGAAGCTTTCTTT
>TRBV15|NA|TRBD2|TRBJ2-3
CATSRPIAGTSGDTQYF
TGTGCCACCAGCAGACCAATTGCCGGGACTAGCGGAGATACGCAGTATTTT
>TRBV4-1|few|TRBD1|TRBJ2-7
CASSQEAGGWYEQYF
TGCGCCAGCAGCCAAGAGGCAGGGGGATGGTACGAGCAGTACTTC
>TRBV19|NA|NA|TRBJ1-6
CASSISAGTPQAHNSPLHF
TGTGCCAGTAGTATATCCGCCGGGACCCCTCAAGCCCATAATTCACCCCTCCACTTT
>TRBV9|NA|NA|TRBJ2-2
CASSVALATDRATNTGELFF
TGTGCCAGCAGCGTAGCTCTAGCCACGGACCGGGCCACGAACACCGGGGAGCTGTTTTTT
>TRBV7-8|NA|NA|TRBJ1-3
CASSLVQTYGGNTIYF
TGTGCCAGCAGCTTAGTTCAGACATATGGGGGAAACACCATATATTTT
>TRBV9|once|NA|TRBJ2-1
CASSVAPAVDQFF
TGTGCCAGCAGCGTAGCTCCTGCGGTAGACCAGTTCTTC
>TRBV7-9|few|NA|TRBJ1-5
CASSPDDQPQHF
TGTGCCAGCAGCCCAGACGATCAGCCCCAGCATTTT
>TRBV9|NA|NA|TRBJ1-2
CASSVGSSPPLYGYTF
TGTGCCAGCAGCGTAGGCTCCTCACCCCCACTCTATGGCTACACCTTC
>TRBV15|NA|NA|TRBJ1-2
CATSREGEFGYTF
TGTGCCACCAGCAGAGAGGGGGAGTTTGGCTACACCTTC